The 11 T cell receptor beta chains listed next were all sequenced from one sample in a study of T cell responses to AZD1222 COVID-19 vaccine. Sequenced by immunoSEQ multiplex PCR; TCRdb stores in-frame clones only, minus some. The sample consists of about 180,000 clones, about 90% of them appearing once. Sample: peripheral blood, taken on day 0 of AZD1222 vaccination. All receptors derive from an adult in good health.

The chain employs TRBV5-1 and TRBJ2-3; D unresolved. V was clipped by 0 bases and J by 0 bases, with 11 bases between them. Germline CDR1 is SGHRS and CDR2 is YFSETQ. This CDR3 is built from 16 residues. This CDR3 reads CASSLEGGDSTDTQYF. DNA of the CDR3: TGCGCCAGCAGCTTGGAAGGCGGAGATAGCACAGATACGCAGTATTTT.

CDR3 DNA: TGTGCCAGCAGCCTTGACAGCCTTCAGCCCCAGCATTTT. The encoded protein is CASSLDSLQPQHF. This chain uses TRBV5-4 with TRBJ1-5; a possible D gene is TRBD1 (5 bases). The CDR3 is made up of 13 amino acids. Trimming took off 4 bases at V and 6 bases at J, with 11 bases between the two ends. In germline, CDR1 is SGHNT, CDR2 YYREEE (reference sequence).

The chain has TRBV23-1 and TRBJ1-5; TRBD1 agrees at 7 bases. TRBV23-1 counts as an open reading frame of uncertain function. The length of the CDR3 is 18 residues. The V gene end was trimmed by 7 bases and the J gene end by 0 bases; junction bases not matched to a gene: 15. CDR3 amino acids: CASTPQGGRPDSNQPQHF. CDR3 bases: TGCGCCAGCACCCCCCAGGGGGGAAGGCCAGATAGCAATCAGCCCCAGCATTTT.

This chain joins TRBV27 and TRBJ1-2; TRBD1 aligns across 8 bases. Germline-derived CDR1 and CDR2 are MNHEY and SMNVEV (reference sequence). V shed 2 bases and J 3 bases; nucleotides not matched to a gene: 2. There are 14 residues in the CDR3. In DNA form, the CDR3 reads TGTGCCAGCAGTTTACAGGGGGCGGACTATGGCTACACCTTC. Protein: CASSLQGADYGYTF.

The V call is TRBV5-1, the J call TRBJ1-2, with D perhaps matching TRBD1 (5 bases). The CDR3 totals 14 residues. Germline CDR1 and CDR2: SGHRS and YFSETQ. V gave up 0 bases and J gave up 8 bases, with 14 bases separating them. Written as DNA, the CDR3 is TGCGCCAGCAGCTTGGCCCAGGGATTGGAGGGCTACACCTTC. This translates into CASSLAQGLEGYTF.

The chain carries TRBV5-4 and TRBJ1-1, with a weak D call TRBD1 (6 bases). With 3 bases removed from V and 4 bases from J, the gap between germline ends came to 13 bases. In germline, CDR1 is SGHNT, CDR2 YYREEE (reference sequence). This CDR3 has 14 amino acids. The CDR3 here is CASSSILTGTEAFF. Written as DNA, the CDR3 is TGTGCCAGCAGCTCGATCCTGACAGGCACTGAAGCTTTCTTT.

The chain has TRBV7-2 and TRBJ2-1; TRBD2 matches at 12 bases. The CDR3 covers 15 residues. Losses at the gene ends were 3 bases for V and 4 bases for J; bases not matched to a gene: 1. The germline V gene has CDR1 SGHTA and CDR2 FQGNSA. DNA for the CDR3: TGTGCCAGCAGCTTCGGACTAGCGGGGTACAATGAGCAGTTCTTC. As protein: CASSFGLAGYNEQFF. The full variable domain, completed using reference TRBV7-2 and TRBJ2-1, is GAGVSQSPSNKVTEKGKDVELRCDPISGHTALYWYRQSLGQGLEFLIYFQGNSAPDKSGLPSDRFSAERTGGSVSTLTIQRTQQEDSAVYLCASSFGLAGYNEQFFGPGTRLTVL.

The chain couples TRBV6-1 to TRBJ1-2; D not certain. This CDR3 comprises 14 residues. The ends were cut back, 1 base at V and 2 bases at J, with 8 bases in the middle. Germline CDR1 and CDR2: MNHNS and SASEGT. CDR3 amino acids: CASSEDGGNYGYTF. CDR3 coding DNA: TGTGCCAGCAGTGAAGACGGCGGGAACTATGGCTACACCTTC.

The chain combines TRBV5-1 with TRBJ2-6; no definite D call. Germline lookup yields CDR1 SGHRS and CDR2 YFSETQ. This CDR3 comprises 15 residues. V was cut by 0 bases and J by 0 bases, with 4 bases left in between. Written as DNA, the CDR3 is TGCGCCAGCAGCTTGGACAGCTCTGGGGCCAACGTCCTGACTTTC. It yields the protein CASSLDSSGANVLTF.

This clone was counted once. CDR3 residues: CASSLDYAEQYF. The CDR3 DNA reads TGTGCCAGCAGCCTAGACTATGCAGAGCAGTACTTC. V usage is TRBV5-4 and J usage is TRBJ2-7; D possibly corresponds to TRBD2 (5 bases). The germline V and J ends were trimmed by 4 bases and 7 bases, with 12 bases remaining between them. Germline loops: CDR1 SGHNT, CDR2 YYREEE (reference sequence). CDR3 length: 12 residues.

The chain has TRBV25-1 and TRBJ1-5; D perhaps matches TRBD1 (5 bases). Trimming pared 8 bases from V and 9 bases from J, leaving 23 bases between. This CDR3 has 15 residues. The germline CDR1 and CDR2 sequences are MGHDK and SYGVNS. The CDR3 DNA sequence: TGTGCCAGCGTTGTGGCAGGGAGGGTTTGTTGGCCCCAGCATTTT. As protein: CASVVAGRVCWPQHF.